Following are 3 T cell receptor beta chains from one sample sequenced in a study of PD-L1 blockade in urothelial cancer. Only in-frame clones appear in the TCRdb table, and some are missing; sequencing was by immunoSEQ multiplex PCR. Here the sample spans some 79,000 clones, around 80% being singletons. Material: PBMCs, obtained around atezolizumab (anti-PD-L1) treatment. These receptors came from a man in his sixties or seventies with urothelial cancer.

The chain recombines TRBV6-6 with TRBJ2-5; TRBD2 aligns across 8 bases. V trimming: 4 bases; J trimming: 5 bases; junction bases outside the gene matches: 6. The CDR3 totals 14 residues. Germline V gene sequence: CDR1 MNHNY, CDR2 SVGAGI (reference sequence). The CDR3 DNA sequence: TGTGCCAGCAGTTCCAGCGGGAGTGTCGAGACCCAGTACTTC. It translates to CASSSSGSVETQYF.

The CDR3 loop reads CASSLTTGDSYEQYF. The CDR3 nucleotides are TGTGCCAGCAGTTTAACGACAGGGGACTCCTACGAGCAGTACTTC. The chain carries TRBV6-5 and TRBJ2-7, with TRBD1 matching over 8 bases. The J segment lost 0 bases and the V segment lost 4 bases, leaving 5 bases of the junction unmatched. The CDR3 spans 15 residues. Germline V lookup: CDR1 MNHEY, CDR2 SVGAGI.

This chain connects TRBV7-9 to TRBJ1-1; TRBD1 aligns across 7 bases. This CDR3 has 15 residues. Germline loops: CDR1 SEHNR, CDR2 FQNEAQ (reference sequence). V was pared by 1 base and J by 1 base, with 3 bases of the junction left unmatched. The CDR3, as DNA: TGTGCCAGCAGCTTAGAGTCAGGGGGGAACACTGAAGCTTTCTTT. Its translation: CASSLESGGNTEAFF.